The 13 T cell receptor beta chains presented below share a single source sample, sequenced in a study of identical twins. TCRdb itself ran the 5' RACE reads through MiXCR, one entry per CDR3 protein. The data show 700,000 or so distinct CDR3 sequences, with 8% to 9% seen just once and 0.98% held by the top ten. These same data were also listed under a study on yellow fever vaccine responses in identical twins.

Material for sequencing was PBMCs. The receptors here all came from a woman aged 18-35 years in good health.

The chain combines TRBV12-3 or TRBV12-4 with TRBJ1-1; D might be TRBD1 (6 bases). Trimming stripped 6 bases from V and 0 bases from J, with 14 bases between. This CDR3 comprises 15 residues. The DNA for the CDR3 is TGTGCCAGCAGGACAGGTGGGCCGATGAACACTGAAGCTTTCTTT. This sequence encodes CASRTGGPMNTEAFF.

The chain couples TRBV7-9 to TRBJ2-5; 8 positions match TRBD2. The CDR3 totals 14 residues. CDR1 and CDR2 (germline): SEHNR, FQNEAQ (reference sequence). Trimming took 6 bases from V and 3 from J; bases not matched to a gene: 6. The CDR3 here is CASRAGGGEETQYF. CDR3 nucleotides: TGTGCCAGCAGAGCCGGGGGGGGCGAAGAGACCCAGTACTTC.

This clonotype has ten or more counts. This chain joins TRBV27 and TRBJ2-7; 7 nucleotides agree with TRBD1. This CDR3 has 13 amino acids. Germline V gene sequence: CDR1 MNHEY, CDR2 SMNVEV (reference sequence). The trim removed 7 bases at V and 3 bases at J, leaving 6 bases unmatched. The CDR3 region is CASTSQGVYEQYF. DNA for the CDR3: TGTGCCAGCACCTCCCAGGGGGTCTACGAGCAGTACTTC.

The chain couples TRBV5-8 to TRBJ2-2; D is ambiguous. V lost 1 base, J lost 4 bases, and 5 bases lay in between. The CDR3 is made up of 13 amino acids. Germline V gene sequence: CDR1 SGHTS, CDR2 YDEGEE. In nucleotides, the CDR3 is TGTGCCAGCAGCTTGCGTGCCACCGGGGAGCTGTTTTTT. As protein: CASSLRATGELFF. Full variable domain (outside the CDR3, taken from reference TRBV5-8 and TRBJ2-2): EAGVTQSPTHLIKTRGQQATLRCSPISGHTSVYWYQQALGLGLQFLLWYDEGEERNRGNFPPRFSGRQFPNYSSELNVNALELEDSALYLCASSLRATGELFFGEGSRLTVL.

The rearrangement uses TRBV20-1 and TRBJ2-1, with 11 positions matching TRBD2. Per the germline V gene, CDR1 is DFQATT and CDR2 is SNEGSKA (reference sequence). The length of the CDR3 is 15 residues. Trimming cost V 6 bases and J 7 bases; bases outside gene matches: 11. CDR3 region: CSAVLSGRAGNEQFF. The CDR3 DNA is TGCAGTGCCGTCCTTAGCGGGAGGGCTGGGAATGAGCAGTTCTTC.

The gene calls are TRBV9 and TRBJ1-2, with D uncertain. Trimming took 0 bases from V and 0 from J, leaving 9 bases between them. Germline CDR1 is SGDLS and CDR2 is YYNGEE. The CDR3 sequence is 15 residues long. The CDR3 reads CASSVAAVANYGYTF. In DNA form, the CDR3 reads TGTGCCAGCAGCGTAGCCGCTGTAGCTAACTATGGCTACACCTTC.

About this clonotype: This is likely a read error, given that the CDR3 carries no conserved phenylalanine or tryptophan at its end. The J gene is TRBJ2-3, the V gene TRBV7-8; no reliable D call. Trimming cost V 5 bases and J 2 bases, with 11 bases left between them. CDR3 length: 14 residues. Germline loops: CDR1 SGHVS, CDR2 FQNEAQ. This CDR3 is CASSLGRATDTQYC. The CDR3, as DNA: TGTGCCAGCAGCCTAGGTAGGGCCACAGATACGCAGTATTGT.

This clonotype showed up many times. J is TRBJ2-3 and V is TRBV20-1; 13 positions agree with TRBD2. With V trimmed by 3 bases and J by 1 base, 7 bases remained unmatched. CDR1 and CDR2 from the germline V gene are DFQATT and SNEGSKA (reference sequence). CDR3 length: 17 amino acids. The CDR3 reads CSASGTSGKGGTDTQYF. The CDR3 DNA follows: TGCAGTGCTAGTGGGACTAGCGGGAAAGGGGGCACAGATACGCAGTATTTT.

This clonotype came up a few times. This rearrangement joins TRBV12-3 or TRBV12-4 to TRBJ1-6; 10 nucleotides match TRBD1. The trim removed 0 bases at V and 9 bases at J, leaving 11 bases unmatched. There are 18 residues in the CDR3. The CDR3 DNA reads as TGTGCCAGCAGTTTAGCGTATGGGGCCCGGACAGGGGGTTCACCCCTCCACTTT. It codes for CASSLAYGARTGGSPLHF.

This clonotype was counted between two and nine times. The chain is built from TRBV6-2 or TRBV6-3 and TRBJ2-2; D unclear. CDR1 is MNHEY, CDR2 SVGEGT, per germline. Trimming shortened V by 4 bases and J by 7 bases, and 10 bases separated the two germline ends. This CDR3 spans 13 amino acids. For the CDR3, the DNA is TGTGCCAGCAGTTTAAGTGAGATCGGGGAGCTGTTTTTT. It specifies CASSLSEIGELFF.

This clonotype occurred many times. The CDR3 bases are TGTGCCAGCTCCCTGCGTGTTTGGGAAAAACTGTTTTTT. It yields the protein CASSLRVWEKLFF. This sequence joins TRBV18 and TRBJ1-4; no firm D call. The length of the CDR3 is 13 residues. Per germline, CDR1 KGHSH and CDR2 LQKENI. V lost 6 bases, J lost 8 bases, and 13 bases lay in between.

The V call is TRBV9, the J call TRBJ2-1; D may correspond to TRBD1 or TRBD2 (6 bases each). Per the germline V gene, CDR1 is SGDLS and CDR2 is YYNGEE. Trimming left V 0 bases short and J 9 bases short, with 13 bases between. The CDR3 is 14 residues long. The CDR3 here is CASSVEWGAGEQFF. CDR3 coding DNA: TGTGCCAGCAGCGTAGAGTGGGGGGCGGGTGAGCAGTTCTTC.

CDR3 sequence reads: CASSLYQKTSYEQYF. CDR3 in DNA: TGTGCCAGCAGTTTGTATCAGAAAACCTCCTACGAGCAGTACTTC. This chain joins TRBV28 and TRBJ2-7; D gene uncertain. Per the germline V gene, CDR1 is MDHEN and CDR2 is SYDVKM. Trimming took 3 bases from V and 0 from J, leaving 12 bases between them. The CDR3 is 15 amino acids.